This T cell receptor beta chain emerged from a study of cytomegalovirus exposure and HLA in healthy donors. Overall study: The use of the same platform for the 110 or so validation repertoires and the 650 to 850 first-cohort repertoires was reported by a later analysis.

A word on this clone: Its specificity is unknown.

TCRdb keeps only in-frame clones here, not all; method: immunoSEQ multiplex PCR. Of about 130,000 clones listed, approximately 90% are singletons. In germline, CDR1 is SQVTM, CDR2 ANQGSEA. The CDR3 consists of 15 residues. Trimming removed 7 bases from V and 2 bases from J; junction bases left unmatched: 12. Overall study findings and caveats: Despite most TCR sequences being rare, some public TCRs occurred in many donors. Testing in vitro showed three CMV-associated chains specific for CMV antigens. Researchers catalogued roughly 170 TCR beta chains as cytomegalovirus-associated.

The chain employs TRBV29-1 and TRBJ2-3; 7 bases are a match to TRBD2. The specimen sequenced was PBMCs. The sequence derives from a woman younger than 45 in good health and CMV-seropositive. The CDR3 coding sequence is TGCAGCGGCCTCCGGGACTACCGACTCACAGATACGCAGTATTTT. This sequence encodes CSGLRDYRLTDTQYF.